The 4 T cell receptor beta chains presented below share a single source sample, sequenced in a study of molecular identifiers for immune sequencing clone quantification. TCRdb re-analysed the PCR reads in MiXCR, keeping a single row per CDR3 protein. Among about 630,000 distinct CDR3 sequences listed, 25% were seen once. Sequencing was performed on naive CD8+ T cells from blood, with Jurkat cell RNA spiked in. This sample's subset: FACS-sorted CD8+CD4-CCR7+CD45RA+ naive T cells. The receptors derive from a human donor in good health. Some libraries in this study had Jurkat cell RNA spiked in.

This clonotype was seen many times. The rearrangement uses TRBV5-4 and TRBJ2-7; D could derive from TRBD1 or TRBD2 (5 bases each). Germline CDR1 reads SGHNT; CDR2 reads YYREEE (reference sequence). CDR3 size: 12 residues. DNA of the CDR3: TGTGCTTCCCGGGATGTAGGGGACGAGCAGTACTTC. The encoded protein is CASRDVGDEQYF.

A remark on this clonotype: Being one base from a much bigger clone, this may be a read error. This sequence joins TRBV29-1 and TRBJ2-7; 11 bases line up with TRBD1. Germline V gives CDR1 SQVTM, CDR2 ANQGSEA. This CDR3 region has 14 residues. The junction had 7 bases not matched to a gene; V was cut back by 4 bases and J by 5 bases. For the CDR3, the DNA is TGCAGCGTTGGTATTGGACAGGGGGCCCACGAGCAGTACTTC. Residues: CSVGIGQGAHEQYF.

This clonotype was seen repeatedly, ten times or more. V is TRBV25-1 and J is TRBJ1-5, with no clear D. Germline values: CDR1 MGHDK, CDR2 SYGVNS. The CDR3 length is 14 residues. V lost 1 base to trimming and J lost 5 bases, with 9 bases between them. CDR3 region: CASSEFREDQPQHF. The CDR3 DNA follows: TGTGCCAGCAGTGAATTTAGGGAGGATCAGCCCCAGCATTTT.

The gene calls are TRBV28 and TRBJ1-3; no clear D. The CDR3 length is 17 residues. Germline values: CDR1 MDHEN, CDR2 SYDVKM. V lost 2 bases and J lost 0, with 14 bases in between. CDR3 loop: CASSLERYRDSGNTIYF. CDR3 in DNA: TGTGCCAGCAGTTTAGAAAGGTACCGGGACTCTGGAAACACCATATATTTT.